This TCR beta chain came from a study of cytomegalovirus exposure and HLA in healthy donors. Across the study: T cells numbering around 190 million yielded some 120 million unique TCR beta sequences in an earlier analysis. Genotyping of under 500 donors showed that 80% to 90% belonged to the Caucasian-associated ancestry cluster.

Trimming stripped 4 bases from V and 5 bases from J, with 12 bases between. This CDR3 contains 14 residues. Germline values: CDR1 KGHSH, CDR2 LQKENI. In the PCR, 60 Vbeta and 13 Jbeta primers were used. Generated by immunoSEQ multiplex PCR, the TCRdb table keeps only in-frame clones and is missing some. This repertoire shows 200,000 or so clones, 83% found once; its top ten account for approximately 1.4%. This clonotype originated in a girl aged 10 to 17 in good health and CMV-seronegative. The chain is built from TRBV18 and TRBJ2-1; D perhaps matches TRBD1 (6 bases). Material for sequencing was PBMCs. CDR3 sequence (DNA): TGTGCCAGCTCACAACAGGGTAAGAACAATGAGCAGTTCTTC. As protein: CASSQQGKNNEQFF.